The rows below give T cell receptor beta chains drawn from one sample of a study of T cell repertoires in cytomegalovirus infection. TCRdb reanalysed the reads using MiXCR and keeps one entry per CDR3 protein. The profile shows 500,000 or so distinct CDR3 sequences, 15% to 20% of them singletons. What was sequenced was CD8+ T cells from PBMCs. The receptor source for this set is a human donor in good health (CMV status not recorded). Some clones in this sample may be carry-over from other donors' samples. Each CDR3 is given with its conserved first and last residue. Fields, in order: V gene, D gene, J gene, clone size, CDR3 DNA, CDR3 protein. D genes are given only for firm matches. A clone size is listed for some rows: how often the clone was seen (once, few, many), or a class if it is expanded.

TRBV15	.	TRBJ2-2	few	TGTGCCACCAGCACTGATTACACCGGGGAGCTGTTTTTT	CATSTDYTGELFF
TRBV9	.	TRBJ1-2	.	TGTGCCAGCAGTCCTGGGGGGGCGGACTATGGCTACACCTTC	CASSPGGADYGYTF
TRBV4-2	TRBD1	TRBJ1-2	many	TGTGCCAGCAGCCAAGAGAGGTGGGCAGGGGGCCATGGCTACACCTTC	CASSQERWAGGHGYTF
TRBV7-9	TRBD1	TRBJ1-2	many	TGTGCCAGCAGCTCCTCGACAGGGGGCGACTATGGCTACACCTTC	CASSSSTGGDYGYTF
TRBV28	TRBD2	TRBJ2-1	.	TGTGCCAGCAGTCCCACCTGGGAGCGGGAGTATTATTACAATGAGCAGTTCTTC	CASSPTWEREYYYNEQFF
TRBV7-6	TRBD2	TRBJ2-7	many	TGTGCCAGCAGCTTGCCCGGGACTAGAGGCTACGAGCAGTACTTC	CASSLPGTRGYEQYF
TRBV28	.	TRBJ2-5	many	TGTGCCAGCAGTCCCACCTCGCCTAGCGAGGAGGGAGAAGAGACCCAGTACTTC	CASSPTSPSEEGEETQYF
TRBV4-2	.	TRBJ2-2	.	TGTGCCAGCAGCCAAGATTTCGAACACCACACCGGGGAGCTGTTTTTT	CASSQDFEHHTGELFF
TRBV7-9	.	TRBJ2-3	many	TGTGCCAGCAGCCTGCTGAGTACTAGCACAGATACGCAGTATTTT	CASSLLSTSTDTQYF
TRBV27	TRBD1	TRBJ1-6	.	TGTGCCAGCAGGAACAGGGGGTACTCACCCCTCCACTTT	CASRNRGYSPLHF
TRBV10-3	.	TRBJ2-7	few	TGTGCCGTATGGACAGACCCCTACGAGCAGTACTTC	CAVWTDPYEQYF
TRBV20-1	.	TRBJ1-2	few	TGCAGTGCTGGGAACAGGGAGGACTATGGCTACACCTTC	CSAGNREDYGYTF
TRBV7-9	.	TRBJ1-1	few	TGTGCCCCTAGACCGAACACTGAAGCTTTCTTT	CAPRPNTEAFF
TRBV7-8	.	TRBJ2-1	many	TGTGCCAGCAGCTTAGTCCCAGAAGGAGGTGAGCAGTTCTTC	CASSLVPEGGEQFF
TRBV12-3/TRBV12-4	TRBD2	TRBJ2-3	many	TGTGCCAGCAGTCCACCAAGGAGCGGGGGCCGGCGGGATACGCAGTATTTT	CASSPPRSGGRRDTQYF
TRBV6-5	.	TRBJ2-5	few	TGTGCCAGCAGTTATGGAAGAGACAGACAAGAGACCCAGTACTTC	CASSYGRDRQETQYF
TRBV7-2	TRBD1	TRBJ1-5	many	TGTGCCAGCAGCTTAACAGGGGGATACAATCAGCCCCAGCATTTT	CASSLTGGYNQPQHF
TRBV4-1	TRBD2	TRBJ2-3	few	TGCGCCAGCAGCCAAGAGGGGGTCCTCGCGGGGGGAACAGATACGCAGTATTTT	CASSQEGVLAGGTDTQYF
TRBV10-2	.	TRBJ2-2	few	TGCGCCAGCAGTGAGGGAGCGGTTTATAGGGACACCGGGGAGCTGTTTTTT	CASSEGAVYRDTGELFF
TRBV20-1	.	TRBJ1-5	few	TGCAGTGCCACCCAGGACAATCAGCCCCAGCATTTT	CSATQDNQPQHF
TRBV28	.	TRBJ1-1	many	TGTGCCAGCAGCATAAGTACAGGGAACACTGAAGCTTTCTTT	CASSISTGNTEAFF
TRBV27	.	TRBJ2-2	.	TGTGCCAGCAGCCGACTAGGAGGGAACACCGGGGAGCTGTTTTTT	CASSRLGGNTGELFF
TRBV28	.	TRBJ2-4	many	TGTGCCAGCAGTTTAACCGCCGGAAACATTCAGTACTTC	CASSLTAGNIQYF
TRBV9	TRBD1	TRBJ1-6	few	TGTGCCAGCAGCCCCTCAGGGACAGATAATTCACCCCTCCACTTT	CASSPSGTDNSPLHF
TRBV7-6	TRBD2	TRBJ2-7	many	TGTGCCAGCAGCTTAGATAGAGCCGAAGCGGGGGAGCAGTACTTC	CASSLDRAEAGEQYF
TRBV7-9	.	TRBJ2-5	many	TGTGCCAGCAGCTTATATGGCGGGGCTAACCAAGAGACCCAGTACTTC	CASSLYGGANQETQYF
TRBV27	TRBD2	TRBJ2-4	.	TGTGCCAGCAGAGCTCAAAGCGGGGGGGCAGCAAACATTCAGTACTTC	CASRAQSGGAANIQYF
TRBV9	.	TRBJ2-1	.	TGTGCCAGCAGCGTAGGGGGTGCCACTTGGAGCTCCTACAATGAGCAGTTCTTC	CASSVGGATWSSYNEQFF
TRBV6-5	TRBD1	TRBJ2-7	many	TGTGCCAGCAGTTACTCACAGGGGGAACACTCCTACGAGCAGTACTTC	CASSYSQGEHSYEQYF
TRBV25-1	.	TRBJ2-1	many	TGTGCCAGCAGTGAAAGAAAGGGCAGGGGAATGGAGAATGAGCAGTTCTTC	CASSERKGRGMENEQFF
TRBV6-2/TRBV6-3	TRBD1	TRBJ1-2	few	TGTGCCAGCAGCCCAGGGGGAAGAATTGGCTACACCTTC	CASSPGGRIGYTF
TRBV6-2/TRBV6-3	.	TRBJ2-3	many	TGTGCCAGCACCTACCTCAGGACAGATACGCAGTATTTT	CASTYLRTDTQYF
TRBV7-9	.	TRBJ2-7	many	TGTGCCAGCAGTGACCCCTACGAGCAGTACTTC	CASSDPYEQYF
TRBV11-2	.	TRBJ2-1	many	TGTGCCAGCAGCCGAAGTGTGGGACTGCAGAACCTCGAGCAGTTCTTC	CASSRSVGLQNLEQFF
TRBV29-1	.	TRBJ2-3	few	TGCAGCGTTGTGGGGGGGCCGTCAGATACGCAGTATTTT	CSVVGGPSDTQYF
TRBV2	TRBD2	TRBJ2-3	many	TGTGCCAGCAGTGGGGAACTAGCGGGGGCCACAGATACGCAGTATTTT	CASSGELAGATDTQYF